This T cell receptor beta chain stems from a study of CD8 T cells in ankylosing spondylitis (dated by TCRdb to the late 2010s). For context, the study as a whole: The study set out to find disease-linked TCR variants by profiling T cell receptor beta repertoires in ankylosing spondylitis patients and healthy donors. The whole study cohort included 95 to 130 healthy donors and over 20 ankylosing spondylitis patients. Peripheral blood was sampled, and synovial fluid was additionally collected from ankylosing spondylitis patients.

V was cut back by 4 bases and J by 2 bases, leaving a gap of 11 bases between them. Inclusive of the bounding cysteine and phenylalanine, the CDR3 is 13 residues long. The CDR3 DNA has 39 bases and is translated from base 1. The CDR1 and CDR2 encoded by the germline V gene are SQVTM and ANQGSEA. This clonotype was seen ten or more times. The specificity of this receptor is unknown. Base qualities are missing; no much larger clone stands one base away. These reads were obtained on an Illumina HiSeq 2500. Quantitative 5'-RACE with molecular barcodes was the method used to prepare the TCR beta libraries. Regarding the original processing steps: A new computational method, built on a probabilistic model of VDJ rearrangement, was used to identify disease-linked TCR variants. The raw public data were reprocessed by TCRdb itself: fastp quality trimming at Q25, MiXCR clonotype calling, in-frame beta chains only. Identical CDR3 protein sequences are pooled into one entry, listed with their most common genes and DNA. V and J calls and clone size were set by TCRdb, not the authors. This sample holds 200,000 to 250,000 distinct CDR3 sequences; 7% to 10% were observed only once. Around 4.4% of the sample is in the top ten clones.

Study-level results and caveats: According to the report, matched synovial fluid samples from ankylosing spondylitis patients were significantly enriched for the disease-linked clones. A CD8+ phenotype was shown by the disease-linked clones, which were found at relatively low frequencies in peripheral blood. Blood from ankylosing spondylitis patients appeared to be characterized by a TCR beta motif made up of several highly homologous amino acid variants. Some TCR beta motif variants had previously been reported in synovial fluid and blood of reactive arthritis patients, which suggested common disease-initiation mechanisms.

The receptor comes from a female donor with ankylosing spondylitis or in good health (not recorded which). Sequencing was performed on blood, either unsorted or a sorted T cell fraction (not recorded which). The V gene is TRBV29-1 and the J gene is TRBJ1-2; 5 matching bases give a weak D call of TRBD1. The CDR3 region: CSVAPQANYGYTF. The sequence in DNA is TGCAGCGTTGCACCACAGGCGAACTATGGCTACACCTTC.